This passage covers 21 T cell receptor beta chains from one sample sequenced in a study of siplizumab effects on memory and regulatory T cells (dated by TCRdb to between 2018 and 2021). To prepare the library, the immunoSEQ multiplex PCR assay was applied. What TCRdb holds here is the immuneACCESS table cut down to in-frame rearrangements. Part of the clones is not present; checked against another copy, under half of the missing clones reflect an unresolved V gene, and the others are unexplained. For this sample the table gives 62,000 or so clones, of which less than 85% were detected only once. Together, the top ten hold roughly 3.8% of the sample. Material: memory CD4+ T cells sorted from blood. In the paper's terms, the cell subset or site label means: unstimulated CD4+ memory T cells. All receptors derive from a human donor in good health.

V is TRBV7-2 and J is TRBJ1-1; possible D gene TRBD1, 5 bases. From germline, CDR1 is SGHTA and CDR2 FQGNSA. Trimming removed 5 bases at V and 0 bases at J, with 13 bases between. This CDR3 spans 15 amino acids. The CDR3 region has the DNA TGTGCCAGCAGCCCCAGGGCACAGCTGAACACTGAAGCTTTCTTT. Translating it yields CASSPRAQLNTEAFF.

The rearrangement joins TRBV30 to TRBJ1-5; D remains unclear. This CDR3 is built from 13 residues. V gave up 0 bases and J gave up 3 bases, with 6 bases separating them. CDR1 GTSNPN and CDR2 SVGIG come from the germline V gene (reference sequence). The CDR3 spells CAWSVRNNQPQHF. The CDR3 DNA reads TGTGCCTGGAGTGTACGGAACAATCAGCCCCAGCATTTT.

CDR3 sequence: CASSYGLAATQYF. The CDR3 region has the DNA TGTGCCAGCAGTTACGGACTAGCTGCCACCCAGTACTTC. The V gene is TRBV6-5, the J gene TRBJ2-7; TRBD2 agrees at 8 bases. The V and J ends lost 2 bases and 10 bases, in that order; junction bases with no gene match: 7. The CDR3 contains 13 residues. Germline V CDR1 and CDR2: MNHEY, SVGAGI.

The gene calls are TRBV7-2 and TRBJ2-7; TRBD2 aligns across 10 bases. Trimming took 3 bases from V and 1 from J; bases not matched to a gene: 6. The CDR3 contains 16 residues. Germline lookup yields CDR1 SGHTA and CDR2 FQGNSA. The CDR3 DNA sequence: TGTGCCAGCAGCTTCGCTAGCGGGGGAGCTTCCTACGAGCAGTACTTC. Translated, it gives CASSFASGGASYEQYF. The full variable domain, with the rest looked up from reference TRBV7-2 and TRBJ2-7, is GAGVSQSPSNKVTEKGKDVELRCDPISGHTALYWYRQSLGQGLEFLIYFQGNSAPDKSGLPSDRFSAERTGGSVSTLTIQRTQQEDSAVYLCASSFASGGASYEQYFGPGTRLTVT.

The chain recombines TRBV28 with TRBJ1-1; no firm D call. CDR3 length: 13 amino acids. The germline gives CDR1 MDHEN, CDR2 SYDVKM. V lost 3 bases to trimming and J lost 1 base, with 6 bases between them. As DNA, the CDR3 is TGTGCCAGCAGTTTGAAATGGAACACTGAAGCTTTCTTT. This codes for CASSLKWNTEAFF.

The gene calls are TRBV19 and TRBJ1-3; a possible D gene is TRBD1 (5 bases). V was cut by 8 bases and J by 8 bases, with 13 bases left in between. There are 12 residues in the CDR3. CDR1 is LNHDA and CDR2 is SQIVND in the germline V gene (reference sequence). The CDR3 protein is CASATLGDTIYF. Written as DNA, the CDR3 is TGTGCCAGTGCCACCTTGGGGGACACCATATATTTT.

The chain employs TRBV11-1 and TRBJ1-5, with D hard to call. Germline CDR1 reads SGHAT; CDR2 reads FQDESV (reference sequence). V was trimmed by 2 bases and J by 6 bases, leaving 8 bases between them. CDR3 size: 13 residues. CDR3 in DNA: TGTGCCAGCAGCTTAAATCGCTTTCAGCCCCAGCATTTT. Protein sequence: CASSLNRFQPQHF.

The CDR3 region is CASSPQGAGEKLFF. Written as DNA, the CDR3 is TGTGCCAGCAGCCCGCAGGGGGCCGGTGAAAAACTGTTTTTT. This chain links TRBV5-6 with TRBJ1-4; 8 nucleotides match TRBD1. This CDR3 spans 14 amino acids. Germline loops: CDR1 SGHDT, CDR2 YYEEEE. V lost 4 bases and J lost 7; bases outside the gene matches: 6.

The CDR3 DNA reads TGTGCCAGCAGTTACGCTGGGACAAAAGGTTCACCCCTCCACTTT. Encoded protein: CASSYAGTKGSPLHF. The gene calls are TRBV6-6 and TRBJ1-6; possible D gene TRBD1, 6 bases. Trimming shortened V by 2 bases and J by 9 bases, and 14 bases separated the two germline ends. Germline loops: CDR1 MNHNY, CDR2 SVGAGI (reference sequence). The CDR3 is made up of 15 amino acids.

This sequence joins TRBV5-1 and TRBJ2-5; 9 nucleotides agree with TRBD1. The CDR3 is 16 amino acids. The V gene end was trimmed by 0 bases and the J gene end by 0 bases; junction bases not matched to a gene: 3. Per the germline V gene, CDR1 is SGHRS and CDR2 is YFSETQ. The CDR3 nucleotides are TGCGCCAGCAGCTTGGGAGGGACAGGGTACCAAGAGACCCAGTACTTC. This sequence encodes CASSLGGTGYQETQYF.

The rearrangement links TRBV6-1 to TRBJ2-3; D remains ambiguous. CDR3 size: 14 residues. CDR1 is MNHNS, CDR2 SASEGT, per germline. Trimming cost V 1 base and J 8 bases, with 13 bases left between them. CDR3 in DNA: TGTGCCAGCAGTGAAGACCCGAGTCTTCGTACGCAGTATTTT. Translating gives CASSEDPSLRTQYF.

The CDR3 DNA follows: TGTGCCAGCAGCTTAGAGTCCTACACCTACAATGAGCAGTTCTTC. It is translated as CASSLESYTYNEQFF. The chain carries TRBV7-6 and TRBJ2-1; D call uncertain. The CDR3 length is 15 residues. Germline V gene data show CDR1 as SGHVS and CDR2 as FNYEAQ. V shed 1 base and J shed 2 bases, with 9 bases lying between them.

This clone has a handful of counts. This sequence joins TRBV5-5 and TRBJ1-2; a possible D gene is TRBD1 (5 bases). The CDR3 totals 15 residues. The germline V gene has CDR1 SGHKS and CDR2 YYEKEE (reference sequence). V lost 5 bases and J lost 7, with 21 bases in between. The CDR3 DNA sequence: TGTGCCAGCAGTCATAGACTCGGGGGATACGGTGGCTACACCTTC. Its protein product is CASSHRLGGYGGYTF. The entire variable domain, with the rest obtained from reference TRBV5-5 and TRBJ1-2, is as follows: DAGVTQSPTHLIKTRGQQVTLRCSPISGHKSVSWYQQVLGQGPQFIFQYYEKEERGRGNFPDRFSARQFPNYSSELNVNALLLGDSALYLCASSHRLGGYGGYTFGSGTRLTVV.

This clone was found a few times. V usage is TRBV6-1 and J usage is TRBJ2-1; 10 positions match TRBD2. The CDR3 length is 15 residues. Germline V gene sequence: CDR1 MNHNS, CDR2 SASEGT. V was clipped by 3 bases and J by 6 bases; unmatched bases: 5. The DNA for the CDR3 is TGTGCCAGCAGTGATGCTAGCGGGGGATTCAATGAGCAGTTCTTC. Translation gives CASSDASGGFNEQFF.

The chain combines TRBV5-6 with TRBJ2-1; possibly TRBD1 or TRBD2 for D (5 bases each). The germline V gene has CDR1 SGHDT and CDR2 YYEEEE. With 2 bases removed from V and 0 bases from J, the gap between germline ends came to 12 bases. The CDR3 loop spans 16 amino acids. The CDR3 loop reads CASSFYRGGSYNEQFF. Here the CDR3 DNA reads TGTGCCAGCAGCTTTTATCGTGGGGGCTCCTACAATGAGCAGTTCTTC.

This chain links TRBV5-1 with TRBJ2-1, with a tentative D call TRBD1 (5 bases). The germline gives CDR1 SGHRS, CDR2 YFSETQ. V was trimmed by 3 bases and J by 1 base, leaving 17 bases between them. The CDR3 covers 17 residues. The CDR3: CASSYLENKGSYNEQFF. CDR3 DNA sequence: TGCGCCAGCAGCTACTTGGAGAATAAGGGGTCCTACAATGAGCAGTTCTTC.

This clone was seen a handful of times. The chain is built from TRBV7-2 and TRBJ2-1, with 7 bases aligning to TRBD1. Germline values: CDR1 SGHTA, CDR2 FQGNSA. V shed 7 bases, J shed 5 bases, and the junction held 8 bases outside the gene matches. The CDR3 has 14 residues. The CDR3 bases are TGTGCCAGCACCCGGGACAGAATTGACAATGAGCAGTTCTTC. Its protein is CASTRDRIDNEQFF.

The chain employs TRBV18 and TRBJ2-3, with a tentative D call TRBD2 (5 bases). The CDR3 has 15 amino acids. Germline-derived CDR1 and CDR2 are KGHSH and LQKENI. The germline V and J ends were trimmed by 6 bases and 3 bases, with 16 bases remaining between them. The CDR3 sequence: CASSLDFGGTDTQYF. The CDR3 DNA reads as TGTGCCAGCTCCCTGGACTTCGGAGGTACAGATACGCAGTATTTT. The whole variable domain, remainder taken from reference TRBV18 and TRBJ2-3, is NAGVMQNPRHLVRRRGQEARLRCSPMKGHSHVYWYRQLPEEGLKFMVYLQKENIIDESGMPKERFSAEFPKEGPSILRIQQVVRGDSAAYFCASSLDFGGTDTQYFGPGTRLTVL.

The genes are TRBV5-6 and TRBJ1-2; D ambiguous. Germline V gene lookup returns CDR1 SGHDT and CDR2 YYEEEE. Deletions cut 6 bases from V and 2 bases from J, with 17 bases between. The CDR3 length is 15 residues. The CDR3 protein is CASTNPQTGNYGYTF. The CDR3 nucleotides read TGTGCCAGCACCAACCCTCAGACGGGAAACTATGGCTACACCTTC.

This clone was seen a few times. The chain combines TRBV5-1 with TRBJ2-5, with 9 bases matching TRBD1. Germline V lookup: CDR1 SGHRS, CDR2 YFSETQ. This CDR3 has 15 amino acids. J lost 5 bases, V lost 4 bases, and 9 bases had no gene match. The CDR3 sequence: CASSPQGALGETQYF. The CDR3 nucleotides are TGCGCCAGCAGCCCACAGGGGGCCCTGGGGGAGACCCAGTACTTC.

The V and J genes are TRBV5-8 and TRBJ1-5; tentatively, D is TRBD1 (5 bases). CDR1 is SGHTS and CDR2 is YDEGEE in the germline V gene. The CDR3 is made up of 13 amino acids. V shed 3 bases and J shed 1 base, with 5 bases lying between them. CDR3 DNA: TGTGCCAGCAGCTGGGACAGCAATCAGCCCCAGCATTTT. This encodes CASSWDSNQPQHF.